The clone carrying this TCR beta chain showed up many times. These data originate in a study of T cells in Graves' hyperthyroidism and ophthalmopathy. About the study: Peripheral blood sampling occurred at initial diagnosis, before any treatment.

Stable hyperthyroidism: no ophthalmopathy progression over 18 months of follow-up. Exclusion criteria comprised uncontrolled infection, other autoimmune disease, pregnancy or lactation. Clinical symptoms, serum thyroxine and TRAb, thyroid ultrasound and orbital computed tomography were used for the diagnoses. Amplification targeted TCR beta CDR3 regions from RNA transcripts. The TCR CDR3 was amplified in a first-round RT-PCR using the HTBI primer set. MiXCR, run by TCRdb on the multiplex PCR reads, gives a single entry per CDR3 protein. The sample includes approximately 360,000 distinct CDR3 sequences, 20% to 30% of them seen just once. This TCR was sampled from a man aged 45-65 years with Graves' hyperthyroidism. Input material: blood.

The CDR3 loop is CASSYWASSSNEQFF. As DNA, the CDR3 is TGTGCCAGCAGTTACTGGGCGAGCAGCAGCAATGAGCAGTTCTTC. This sequence joins TRBV28 and TRBJ2-1; D uncertain. Germline CDR1 and CDR2: MDHEN and SYDVKM. The V and J ends lost 4 bases and 6 bases respectively, with 16 bases between them. This CDR3 spans 15 amino acids.